This T cell receptor (beta chain) was identified during a study of blood T cells in healthy people across ages. Donors were systemically healthy Caucasian individuals from Russia aged about 6 to 90 years. Then a second PCR, running roughly 7 to 11 cycles, was carried out with a sample-barcoded 5' primer and a J-beta primer mix. TCRdb reprocessed the 5' RACE reads via MiXCR and lists one record per CDR3 protein. Of roughly 650,000 distinct CDR3 sequences listed, 32% are singletons. Trimming took 5 bases from V and 2 from J, leaving 9 bases between them. This CDR3 has 13 residues. This clonotype was counted ten times or more.

Specimen: blood. The chain combines TRBV12-3 or TRBV12-4 with TRBJ1-2, with D unclear. This TCR derives from a woman of 80 years or more in good health. The CDR3 coding sequence is TGTGCCAGCAGTCCGGTGGTGAACTATGGCTACACCTTC. It yields the protein CASSPVVNYGYTF.